The clone carrying this TCR beta chain was seen at least ten times. The V end was cut by 5 bases, the J end by 7 bases, with 12 bases between. CDR3 size: 12 residues. Sample time point: longitudinal time-point 2. TCRdb processed the 5' RACE reads anew with MiXCR; each CDR3 protein has one entry. The sample shows 50,000 or so distinct CDR3 sequences, about an eighth of them seen only once. This record comes from a study of neurological immune-mediated disorders. The chain joins TRBV12-3 or TRBV12-4 to TRBJ2-7, with D possibly TRBD1 on 6 matching bases. This clonotype was obtained from a male donor with HTLV-1-associated myelopathy (HAM/TSP). The specimen was PBMCs. The CDR3 DNA reads as TGTGCCAGCAGTCCGACAGGTCGAGAGCAGTACTTC. Its translation: CASSPTGREQYF.